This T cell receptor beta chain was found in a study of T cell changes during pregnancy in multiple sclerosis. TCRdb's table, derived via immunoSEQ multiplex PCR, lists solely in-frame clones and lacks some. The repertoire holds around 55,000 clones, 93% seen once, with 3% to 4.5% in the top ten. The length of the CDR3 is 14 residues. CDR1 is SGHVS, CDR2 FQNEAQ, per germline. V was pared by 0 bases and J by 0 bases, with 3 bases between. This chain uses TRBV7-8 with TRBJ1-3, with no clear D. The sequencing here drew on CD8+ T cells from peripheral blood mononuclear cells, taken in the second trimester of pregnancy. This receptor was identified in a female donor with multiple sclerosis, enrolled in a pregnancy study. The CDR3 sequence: CASSLAFSGNTIYF. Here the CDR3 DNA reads TGTGCCAGCAGCTTAGCCTTCTCTGGAAACACCATATATTTT.